The source of this T cell receptor beta chain is a study of long-term antiretroviral therapy in people with HIV. Assay version v3.0 of immunoSEQ was used, and it was run at survey level. The assay was immunoSEQ multiplex PCR, and TCRdb's table has in-frame clones only and misses some. The profile covers 23,000 or so clones, with around 79% appearing a single time and 5% taken by the ten largest. The J segment lost 6 bases and the V segment lost 2 bases, leaving 6 bases of the junction unmatched. In germline, CDR1 is SGHTS, CDR2 YDEGEE. The CDR3 has 14 residues. The sample consisted of unsorted PBMCs, taken 0.3 years after starting antiretroviral therapy. The chain links TRBV5-8 to TRBJ2-3, with 7 bases lining up with TRBD2. This TCR came from a man aged 50-59 years with HIV. In DNA form, the CDR3 reads TGTGCCAGCAGCTTCGGCAGGGAGGGGGATACGCAGTATTTT. This translates into CASSFGREGDTQYF.